This is a list of T cell receptor beta chains from one sample in a study of vaccination and CD4 T cells after COVID-19. TCRdb re-called the PCR reads with MiXCR, one entry per CDR3 protein. Of some 17,000 distinct CDR3 sequences in the sample, 45% to 65% were seen once. These receptors' targets are unknown. What was sequenced was CD4+ T cells from blood, cultured in vitro. The receptors derive from a human donor who had recovered from COVID-19. The CDR3 runs from the conserved cysteine through the conserved F or W. Each record gives: D gene, clone size, V gene, J gene, CDR3 protein, CDR3 DNA. D genes are given only for firm matches. Clone size is given for some rows only: seen once, a few or many times, or a class if the clone is expanded.

>NA|NA|TRBV30|TRBJ2-3
CAWSWGDTQYF
TGTGCCTGGAGTTGGGGAGATACGCAGTATTTT
>NA|NA|TRBV11-3|TRBJ1-1
CASSFSRPTEAFF
TGTGCCAGCAGCTTCAGTCGGCCCACTGAAGCTTTCTTT
>TRBD2|NA|TRBV24-1|TRBJ2-3
CATSEGGSVDTQYF
TGTGCCACCAGTGAGGGGGGGAGCGTGGATACGCAGTATTTT
>NA|NA|TRBV7-3|TRBJ2-2
CASSRGGANTGELFF
TGTGCCAGCAGCCGAGGGGGAGCCAACACCGGGGAGCTGTTTTTT
>TRBD1|NA|TRBV20-1|TRBJ2-5
CSARPGQGLETQYF
TGCAGTGCGAGGCCGGGACAGGGGCTCGAGACCCAGTACTTC
>NA|NA|TRBV7-3|TRBJ2-1
CASSLTAGNEQFF
TGTGCCAGCAGCTTAACGGCGGGCAATGAGCAGTTCTTC
>TRBD2|NA|TRBV20-1|TRBJ2-7
CSARLAGIYEQYF
TGCAGTGCTAGACTAGCGGGGATATACGAGCAGTACTTC
>NA|NA|TRBV6-1|TRBJ1-2
CASSEAEEGLGYFYGYTF
TGTGCCAGCAGTGAAGCGGAAGAGGGCCTGGGGTACTTTTATGGCTACACCTTC
>NA|NA|TRBV10-3|TRBJ2-5
CAISDPAIRETQYF
TGTGCCATCAGTGACCCGGCTATTAGGGAGACCCAGTACTTC
>TRBD2|few|TRBV4-3|TRBJ2-7
CASSHDATSGNYEQYF
TGCGCCAGCAGCCACGATGCGACTAGCGGGAACTACGAGCAGTACTTC